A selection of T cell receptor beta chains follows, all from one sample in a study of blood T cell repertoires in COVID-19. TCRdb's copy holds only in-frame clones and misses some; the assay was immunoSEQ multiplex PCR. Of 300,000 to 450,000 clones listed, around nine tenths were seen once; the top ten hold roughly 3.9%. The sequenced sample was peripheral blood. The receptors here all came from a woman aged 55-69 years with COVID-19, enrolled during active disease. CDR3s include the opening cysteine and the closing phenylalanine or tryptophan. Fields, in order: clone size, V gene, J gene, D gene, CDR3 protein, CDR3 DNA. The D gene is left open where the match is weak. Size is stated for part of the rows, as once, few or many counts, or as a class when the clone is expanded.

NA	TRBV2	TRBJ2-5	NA	CASSSEAKETQYF	TGTGCCAGCAGTAGCGAAGCCAAGGAGACCCAGTACTTC
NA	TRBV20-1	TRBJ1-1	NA	CSASGRNTEAFF	TGCAGTGCTAGTGGTCGGAACACTGAAGCTTTCTTT
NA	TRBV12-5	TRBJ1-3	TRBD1	CASGRQGKTLFIGNTIYF	TGTGCTAGTGGTCGACAGGGGAAGACACTATTCATTGGAAACACCATATATTTT
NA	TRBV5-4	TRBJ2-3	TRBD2	CASSRPSGASTDTQYF	TGTGCCAGCAGTCGCCCTAGCGGGGCTAGCACAGATACGCAGTATTTT
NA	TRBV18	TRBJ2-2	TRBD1	CASLSSQGTGELFF	TGTGCCAGCTTATCTTCACAGGGGACCGGGGAGCTGTTTTTT
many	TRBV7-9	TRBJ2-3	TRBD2	CASSLALAGGITDTQYF	TGTGCCAGCAGCTTAGCCCTAGCGGGGGGGATCACAGATACGCAGTATTTT
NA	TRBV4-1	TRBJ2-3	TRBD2	CASSQVGTSGGNVRDTQYF	TGCGCCAGCAGCCAAGTAGGGACTAGCGGGGGCAACGTGCGGGATACGCAGTATTTT
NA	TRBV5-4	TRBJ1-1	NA	CASSLWAGHTEAFF	TGTGCCAGCAGCTTGTGGGCAGGGCACACTGAAGCTTTCTTT
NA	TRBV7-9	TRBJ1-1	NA	CASSLSRNTEAFF	TGTGCCAGCAGTCTCTCGCGCAACACTGAAGCTTTCTTT
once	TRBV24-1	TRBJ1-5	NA	CATSDSGGNQPQHF	TGTGCCACCAGTGATTCAGGAGGAAATCAGCCCCAGCATTTT
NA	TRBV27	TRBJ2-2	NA	CASKASNANTGELFF	TGTGCCAGCAAAGCATCCAACGCGAACACCGGGGAGCTGTTTTTT
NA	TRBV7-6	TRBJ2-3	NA	CASSSIGGASTDTQYF	TGTGCCAGCAGCTCCATAGGGGGAGCTAGCACAGATACGCAGTATTTT
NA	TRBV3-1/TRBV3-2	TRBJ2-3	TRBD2	CASSQEAGGGTDTQYF	TGTGCCAGCAGCCAAGAGGCGGGGGGTGGCACAGATACGCAGTATTTT
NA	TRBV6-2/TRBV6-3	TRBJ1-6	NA	CASSSGKNNSPLHF	TGTGCCAGCAGTTCGGGGAAGAATAATTCACCCCTCCACTTT
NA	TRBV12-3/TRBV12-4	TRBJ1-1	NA	CASTLAVSTEAFF	TGTGCCAGCACCTTGGCGGTGAGCACTGAAGCTTTCTTT
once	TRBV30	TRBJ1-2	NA	CALRTAANYGYTF	TGTGCCTTAAGGACAGCAGCTAACTATGGCTACACCTTC
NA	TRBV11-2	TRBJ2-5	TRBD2	CASSLASGGPQETQYF	TGTGCCAGCAGCTTAGCAAGCGGGGGCCCTCAAGAGACCCAGTACTTC
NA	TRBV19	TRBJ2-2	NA	CASSWSRAGELFF	TGTGCCAGTAGTTGGAGCAGAGCCGGGGAGCTGTTTTTT
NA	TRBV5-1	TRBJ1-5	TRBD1	CASSPGQGHQPQHF	TGCGCCAGCAGCCCAGGACAGGGCCATCAGCCCCAGCATTTT
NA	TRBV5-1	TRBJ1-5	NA	CASSLGQSGNQPQHF	TGCGCCAGCAGCTTGGGACAAAGCGGTAACCAGCCCCAGCATTTT
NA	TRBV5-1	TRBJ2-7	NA	CASSKTSGFDKQYF	TGCGCCAGCAGCAAGACCTCCGGGTTCGATAAGCAGTACTTC
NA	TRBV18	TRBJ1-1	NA	CASSPAGLSLNTEAFF	TGTGCCAGCTCACCTGCCGGTCTATCCTTGAACACTGAAGCTTTCTTT
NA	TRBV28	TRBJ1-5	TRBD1	CASTPGTGFNQPQHF	TGTGCCAGCACCCCCGGGACAGGTTTTAATCAGCCCCAGCATTTT
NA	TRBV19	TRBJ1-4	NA	CASSPTGGTNEKLFF	TGTGCCAGTAGCCCGACAGGCGGAACTAATGAAAAACTGTTTTTT
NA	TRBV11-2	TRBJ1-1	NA	CASSRQVSEAFF	TGTGCCAGCAGCCGACAGGTCTCTGAAGCTTTCTTT
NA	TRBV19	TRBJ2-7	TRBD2	CASSRGLAANEQYF	TGTGCCAGTAGTAGGGGACTAGCCGCCAACGAGCAGTACTTC
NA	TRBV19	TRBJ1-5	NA	CASSIRGGNQPQHF	TGTGCCAGTAGTATCCGGGGTGGCAATCAGCCCCAGCATTTT
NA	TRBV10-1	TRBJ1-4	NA	CASSESQNRAEKLFF	TGCGCCAGCAGTGAGTCACAGAACAGAGCCGAAAAACTGTTTTTT
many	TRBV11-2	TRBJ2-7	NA	CASSGQHYEQYF	TGTGCCAGCAGCGGACAGCATTACGAGCAGTACTTC
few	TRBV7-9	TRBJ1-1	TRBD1	CASSKGQGVTEAFF	TGTGCCAGCAGCAAAGGACAGGGGGTAACTGAAGCTTTCTTT
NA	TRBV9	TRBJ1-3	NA	CASGSDTLGTIYF	TGTGCCAGCGGCTCGGACACCCTAGGAACCATATATTTT
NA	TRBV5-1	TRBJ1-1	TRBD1	CASSLGGTGGTEAFF	TGCGCCAGCAGCTTGGGAGGGACAGGGGGCACTGAAGCTTTCTTT
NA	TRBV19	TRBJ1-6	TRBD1	CASSEGQVNSPLHF	TGTGCCAGTAGTGAAGGACAGGTGAATTCACCCCTCCACTTT
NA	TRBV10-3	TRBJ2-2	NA	CAIGGAPNTGELFF	TGTGCCATCGGGGGGGCGCCGAACACCGGGGAGCTGTTTTTT
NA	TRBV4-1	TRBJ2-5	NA	CASSQLTMGGLSKTQYF	TGCGCCAGCAGCCAACTGACCATGGGGGGACTCTCGAAGACCCAGTACTTC
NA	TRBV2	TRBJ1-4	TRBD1	CASSEGDSSNEKLFF	TGTGCCAGCAGTGAGGGGGACAGTTCTAATGAAAAACTGTTTTTT
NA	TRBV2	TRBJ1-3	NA	CASSVGRFTGNTIYF	TGTGCCAGCAGTGTGGGGAGGTTTACGGGAAACACCATATATTTT
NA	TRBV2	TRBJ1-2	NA	CASVGGYEGLNYGYTF	TGTGCCAGCGTAGGGGGTTATGAGGGGTTAAACTATGGCTACACCTTC
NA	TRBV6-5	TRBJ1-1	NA	CASSYSGTNKAFF	TGTGCCAGCAGTTACTCCGGGACAAACAAAGCTTTCTTT
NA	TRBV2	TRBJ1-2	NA	CASSELEGSGYTF	TGTGCCAGCAGTGAACTGGAGGGCTCGGGCTACACCTTC
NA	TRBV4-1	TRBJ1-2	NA	CASSQDRDTRFYGYTF	TGCGCCAGCAGCCAAGACCGGGACACCAGATTCTATGGCTACACCTTC
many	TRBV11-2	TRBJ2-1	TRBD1	CASSSGQGANEQFF	TGTGCCAGCAGCTCGGGACAGGGGGCCAATGAGCAGTTCTTC
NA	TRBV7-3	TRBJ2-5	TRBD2	CASSLYASGGQQAQYF	TGTGCCAGCAGCTTATATGCTAGCGGGGGACAACAGGCCCAGTACTTC
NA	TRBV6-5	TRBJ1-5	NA	CAGWTPQQGQPQHF	TGTGCCGGGTGGACCCCCCAACAGGGTCAGCCCCAGCATTTT
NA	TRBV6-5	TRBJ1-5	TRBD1	CASRDRTGGYQPQHF	TGTGCCAGCAGGGATAGGACAGGGGGTTATCAGCCCCAGCATTTT
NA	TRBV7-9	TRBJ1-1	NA	CASTFGGSNTEAFF	TGTGCCAGCACCTTTGGGGGCTCGAACACTGAAGCTTTCTTT
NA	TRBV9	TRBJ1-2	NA	CASSVDRRGAYGYTF	TGTGCCAGCAGCGTAGATCGGCGGGGTGCCTATGGCTACACCTTC
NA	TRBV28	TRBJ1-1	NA	CATSLEAEAFF	TGTGCCACTAGTTTAGAGGCAGAAGCTTTCTTT
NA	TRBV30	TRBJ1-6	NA	CAWSVVRPGRVYNSPLHF	TGTGCCTGGAGCGTAGTTCGGCCAGGCAGGGTGTATAATTCACCCCTCCACTTT
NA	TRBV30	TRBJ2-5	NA	CAWSRSGTQETQYF	TGTGCCTGGAGCCGATCCGGGACTCAAGAGACCCAGTACTTC
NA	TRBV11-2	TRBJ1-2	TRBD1	CASSGLWTGDDGYTF	TGTGCCAGCAGCGGCCTTTGGACAGGGGACGATGGCTACACCTTC
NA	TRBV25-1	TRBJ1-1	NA	CASSRSGGTEAFF	TGTGCCAGCAGTAGGTCCGGGGGCACTGAAGCTTTCTTT
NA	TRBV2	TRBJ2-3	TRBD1	CASNRWGQRSADTQYF	TGTGCCAGCAATAGGTGGGGACAGCGTTCCGCAGATACGCAGTATTTT
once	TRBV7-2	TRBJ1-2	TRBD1	CASSYTGTGYGYTF	TGTGCCAGCAGCTACACCGGGACAGGATATGGCTACACCTTC